This record looks at one TCR beta chain sequence and its context. Clones were read by immunoSEQ multiplex PCR, and TCRdb kept only the in-frame ones, dropping some. The repertoire holds 70,000 to 95,000 clones, with 93% as singletons. CDR3 length equals 15 residues. The V gene lost 0 bases and the J gene lost 1 base, with 7 bases spanning the gap. Per the germline V gene, CDR1 is SNHLY and CDR2 is FYNNEI. This record comes from a study of siplizumab effects on memory and regulatory T cells. The rearrangement uses TRBV2 and TRBJ1-5; D remains unclear. The receptor's source is a human donor in good health. Specimen: CD8+ T cells sorted from blood. In DNA form, the CDR3 reads TGTGCCAGCAGTGAAGCGGGCAGAAGCAATCAGCCCCAGCATTTT. Residues: CASSEAGRSNQPQHF.